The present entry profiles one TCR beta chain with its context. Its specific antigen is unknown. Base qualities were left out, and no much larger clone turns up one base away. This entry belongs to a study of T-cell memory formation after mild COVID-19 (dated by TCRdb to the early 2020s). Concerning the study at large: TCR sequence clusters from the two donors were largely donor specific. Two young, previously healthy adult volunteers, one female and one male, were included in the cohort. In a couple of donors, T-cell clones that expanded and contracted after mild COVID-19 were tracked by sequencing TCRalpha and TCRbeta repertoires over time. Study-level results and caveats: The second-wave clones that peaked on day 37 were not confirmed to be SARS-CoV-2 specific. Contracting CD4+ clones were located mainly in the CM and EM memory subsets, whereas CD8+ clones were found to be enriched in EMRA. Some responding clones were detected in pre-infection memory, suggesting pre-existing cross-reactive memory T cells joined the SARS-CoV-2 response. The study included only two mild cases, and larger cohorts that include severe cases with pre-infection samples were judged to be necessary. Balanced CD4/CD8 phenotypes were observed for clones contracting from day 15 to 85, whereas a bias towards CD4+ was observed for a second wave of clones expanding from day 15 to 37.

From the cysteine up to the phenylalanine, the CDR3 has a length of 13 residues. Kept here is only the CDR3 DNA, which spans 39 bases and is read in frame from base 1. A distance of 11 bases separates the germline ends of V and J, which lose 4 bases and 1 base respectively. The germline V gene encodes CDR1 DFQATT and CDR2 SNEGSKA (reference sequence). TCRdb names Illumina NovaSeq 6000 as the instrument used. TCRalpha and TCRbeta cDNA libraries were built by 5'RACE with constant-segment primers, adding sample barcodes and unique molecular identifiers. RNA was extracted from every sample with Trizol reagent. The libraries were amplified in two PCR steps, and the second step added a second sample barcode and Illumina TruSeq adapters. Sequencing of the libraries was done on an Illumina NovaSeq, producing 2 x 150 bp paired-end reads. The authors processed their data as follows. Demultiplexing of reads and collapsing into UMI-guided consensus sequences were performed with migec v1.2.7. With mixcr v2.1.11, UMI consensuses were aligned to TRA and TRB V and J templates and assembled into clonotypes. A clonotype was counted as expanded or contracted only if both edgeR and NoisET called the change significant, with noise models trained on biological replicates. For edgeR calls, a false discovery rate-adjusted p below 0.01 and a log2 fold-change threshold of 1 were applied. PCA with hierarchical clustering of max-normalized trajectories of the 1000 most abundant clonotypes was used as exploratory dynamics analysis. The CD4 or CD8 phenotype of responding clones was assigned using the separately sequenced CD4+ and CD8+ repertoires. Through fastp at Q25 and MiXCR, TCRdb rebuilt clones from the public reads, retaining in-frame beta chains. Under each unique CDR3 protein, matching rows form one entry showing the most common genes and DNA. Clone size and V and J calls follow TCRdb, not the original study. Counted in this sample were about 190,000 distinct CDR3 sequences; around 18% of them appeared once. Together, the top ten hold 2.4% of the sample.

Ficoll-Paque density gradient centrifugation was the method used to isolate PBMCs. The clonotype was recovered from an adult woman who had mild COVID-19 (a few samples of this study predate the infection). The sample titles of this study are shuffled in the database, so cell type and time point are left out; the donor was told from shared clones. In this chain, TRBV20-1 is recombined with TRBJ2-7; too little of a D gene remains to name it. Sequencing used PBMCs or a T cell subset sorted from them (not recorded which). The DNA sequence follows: TGCAGTGCTACCCCCCACAGATCCTACGAGCAGTACTTC. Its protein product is CSATPHRSYEQYF.